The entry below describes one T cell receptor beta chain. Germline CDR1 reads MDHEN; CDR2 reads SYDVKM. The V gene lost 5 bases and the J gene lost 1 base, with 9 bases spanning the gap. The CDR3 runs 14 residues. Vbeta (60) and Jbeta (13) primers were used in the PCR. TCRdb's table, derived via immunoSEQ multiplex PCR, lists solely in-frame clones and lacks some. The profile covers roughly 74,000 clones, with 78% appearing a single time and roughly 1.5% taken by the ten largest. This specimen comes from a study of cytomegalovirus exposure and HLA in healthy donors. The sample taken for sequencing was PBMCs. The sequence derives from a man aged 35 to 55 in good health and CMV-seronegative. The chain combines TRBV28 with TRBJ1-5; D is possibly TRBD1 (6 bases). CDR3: CASSPGASNQPQHF. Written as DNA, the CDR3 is TGTGCCAGCAGTCCAGGGGCCAGCAATCAGCCCCAGCATTTT.